This T cell receptor (beta chain) was found in a study of blood T cell repertoires in COVID-19. Looking at the study overall: The United States, Italy and Spain were the sources of the acute and convalescent COVID-19 samples. In each case, the material was cDNA or gDNA derived from T cells, B-cell-depleted T cells, or PBMCs.

Per germline, CDR1 SGHVS and CDR2 FQNEAQ. The CDR3 consists of 18 residues. Trimming cost V 1 base and J 4 bases; bases outside gene matches: 11. Original analysis: Using reference gene primer amplification, nucleated cell counts were estimated. The assay was immunoSEQ multiplex PCR, and TCRdb's table has in-frame clones only and misses some. That table is the source of V, J and clone size, and D and trimming were worked out from the DNA. The repertoire has about 200,000 clones, just under 85% of them found once; the top ten carry about 6.9%. V gene TRBV7-8 combines with J gene TRBJ2-3; TRBD2 agrees at 10 bases. This clonotype originated in a human donor with acute or convalescent COVID-19. The donor label of this sample is uncertain. Input material: peripheral blood. The CDR3 region has the DNA TGTGCCAGCAGCTTAGAACAAAGGGAGAGCGGGAGGGCAGATACGCAGTATTTT. As protein: CASSLEQRESGRADTQYF.